The 3 T cell receptor beta chains below were found in one sample sequenced in a study of blood T cell repertoires in COVID-19. The repertoire was sequenced with immunoSEQ multiplex PCR; TCRdb's copy has only in-frame clones and lacks some. The sample records more than 95,000 clones, around 90% being singletons. Sequenced input: peripheral blood. These TCRs come from an elderly woman in a cohort sampled during active COVID-19.

The chain combines TRBV15 with TRBJ2-7, with 11 bases matching TRBD2. Per the germline V gene, CDR1 is LNHNV and CDR2 is YYDKDF (reference sequence). This CDR3 contains 18 residues. Trimming removed 0 bases from V and 4 bases from J; junction bases left unmatched: 11. The CDR3 sequence: CATSREVPQLAGAYEQYF. The CDR3 coding sequence is TGTGCCACCAGCAGAGAGGTCCCCCAACTAGCGGGAGCGTACGAGCAGTACTTC.

This chain connects TRBV6-5 to TRBJ1-2, with D unresolved. CDR1 and CDR2 from the germline V gene are MNHEY and SVGAGI. V lost 7 bases to trimming and J lost 3 bases, with 12 bases between them. The CDR3 runs to 13 residues. CDR3 DNA: TGTGCCAGCACGCGGGCGGCGGACTATGGCTACACCTTC. Protein product: CASTRAADYGYTF.

This chain's CDR3 is CASRLPGQGVTEAFF. Here the CDR3 DNA reads TGTGCCAGCAGACTCCCGGGACAGGGCGTGACTGAAGCTTTCTTT. The chain is built from TRBV28 and TRBJ1-1; 9 bases line up with TRBD1. Per the germline V gene, CDR1 is MDHEN and CDR2 is SYDVKM. Trimming cost V 6 bases and J 5 bases; bases outside gene matches: 10. The CDR3 has 15 residues.